The 6 T cell receptor beta chains presented below share a single source sample, sequenced in a study of blood T cell repertoires in COVID-19. Method: immunoSEQ multiplex PCR; TCRdb's copy keeps in-frame clones and lacks some. The sample has 150,000 or so clones, about 85% seen once; the top ten hold roughly 3%. What was sequenced was peripheral blood. These receptors all come from a human donor with acute or convalescent COVID-19. The donor label of this sample is uncertain.

In this sample, this clone turned up a few times. Other DNA sequences from this sample encode an identical CDR3 as well. The CDR3 is CASSRDRGLQGYTF. For the CDR3, the DNA is TGTGCCAGCAGCCGGGACAGGGGGCTTCAGGGCTACACCTTC. The chain is built from TRBV27 and TRBJ1-2; TRBD1 aligns across 12 bases. CDR1 MNHEY and CDR2 SMNVEV come from the germline V gene (reference sequence). CDR3 size: 14 residues. Trimming at V came to 6 bases and at J to 8 bases, leaving 7 bases not matched to a gene.

The chain joins TRBV18 to TRBJ1-1; 8 bases are shared with TRBD1. The CDR3 totals 15 residues. With 3 bases clipped from V and 0 bases from J, the junction kept 3 bases outside the gene matches. Germline loops: CDR1 KGHSH, CDR2 LQKENI. The CDR3 protein is CASSPPDRVNTEAFF. Here the CDR3 DNA reads TGTGCCAGCTCACCTCCGGACAGGGTGAACACTGAAGCTTTCTTT. Full variable domain (remainder filled in from reference TRBV18 and TRBJ1-1): NAGVMQNPRHLVRRRGQEARLRCSPMKGHSHVYWYRQLPEEGLKFMVYLQKENIIDESGMPKERFSAEFPKEGPSILRIQQVVRGDSAAYFCASSPPDRVNTEAFFGQGTRLTVV.

The gene calls are TRBV29-1 and TRBJ1-4; D may be TRBD1 (6 bases). The CDR3 length is 14 residues. Germline V CDR1 and CDR2: SQVTM, ANQGSEA. V was cut by 4 bases and J by 7 bases, with 16 bases left in between. CDR3 protein: CSVAKGTLGEKLFF. CDR3 nucleotides: TGCAGCGTTGCAAAGGGGACACTAGGTGAAAAACTGTTTTTT.

The chain couples TRBV6-5 to TRBJ1-2; tentative D call: TRBD1 (6 bases). The CDR3 length is 15 residues. Germline CDR1 MNHEY, CDR2 SVGAGI. V was clipped by 4 bases and J by 2 bases, with 14 bases between them. The CDR3 DNA reads TGTGCCAGCAGTTCCCCCAATGGACAGAACTATGGCTACACCTTC. It specifies CASSSPNGQNYGYTF.

The CDR3 loop reads CASSQGTLGAYF. Written as DNA, the CDR3 is TGTGCCAGCAGCCAAGGGACTCTGGGGGCGTATTTT. The chain joins TRBV3-1 (or the pseudogene TRBV3-2) to TRBJ2-3; a possible D gene is TRBD1 (6 bases). The germline CDR1 and CDR2 sequences are LGHDT and YNNKEL (reference sequence). This CDR3 is 12 amino acids long. Trimming removed 1 base at V and 14 bases at J, with 13 bases between.

The rearrangement links TRBV27 to TRBJ2-7; 8 positions agree with TRBD2. The CDR3 spans 13 residues. Trimming removed 6 bases from V and 7 bases from J; junction bases left unmatched: 8. Germline V CDR1 and CDR2: MNHEY, SMNVEV (reference sequence). CDR3 residues: CASSFIAGREQYF. DNA of the CDR3: TGTGCCAGCAGCTTCATAGCGGGGAGGGAGCAGTACTTC.